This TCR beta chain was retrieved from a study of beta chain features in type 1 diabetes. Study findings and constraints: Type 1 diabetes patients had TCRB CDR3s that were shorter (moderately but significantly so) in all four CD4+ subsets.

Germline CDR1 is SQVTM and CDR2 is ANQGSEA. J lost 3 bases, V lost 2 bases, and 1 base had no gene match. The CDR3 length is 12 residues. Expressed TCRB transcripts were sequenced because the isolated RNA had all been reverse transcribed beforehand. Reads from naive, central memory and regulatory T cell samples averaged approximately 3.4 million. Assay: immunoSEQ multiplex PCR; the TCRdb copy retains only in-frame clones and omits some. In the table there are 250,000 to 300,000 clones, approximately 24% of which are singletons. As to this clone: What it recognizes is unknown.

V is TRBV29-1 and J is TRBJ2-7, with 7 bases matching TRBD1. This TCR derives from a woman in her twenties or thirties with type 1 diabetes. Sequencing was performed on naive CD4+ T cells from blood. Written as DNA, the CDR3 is TGCAGCGTTGAACAGGGGGTCTACGAGCAGTACTTC. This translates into CSVEQGVYEQYF.